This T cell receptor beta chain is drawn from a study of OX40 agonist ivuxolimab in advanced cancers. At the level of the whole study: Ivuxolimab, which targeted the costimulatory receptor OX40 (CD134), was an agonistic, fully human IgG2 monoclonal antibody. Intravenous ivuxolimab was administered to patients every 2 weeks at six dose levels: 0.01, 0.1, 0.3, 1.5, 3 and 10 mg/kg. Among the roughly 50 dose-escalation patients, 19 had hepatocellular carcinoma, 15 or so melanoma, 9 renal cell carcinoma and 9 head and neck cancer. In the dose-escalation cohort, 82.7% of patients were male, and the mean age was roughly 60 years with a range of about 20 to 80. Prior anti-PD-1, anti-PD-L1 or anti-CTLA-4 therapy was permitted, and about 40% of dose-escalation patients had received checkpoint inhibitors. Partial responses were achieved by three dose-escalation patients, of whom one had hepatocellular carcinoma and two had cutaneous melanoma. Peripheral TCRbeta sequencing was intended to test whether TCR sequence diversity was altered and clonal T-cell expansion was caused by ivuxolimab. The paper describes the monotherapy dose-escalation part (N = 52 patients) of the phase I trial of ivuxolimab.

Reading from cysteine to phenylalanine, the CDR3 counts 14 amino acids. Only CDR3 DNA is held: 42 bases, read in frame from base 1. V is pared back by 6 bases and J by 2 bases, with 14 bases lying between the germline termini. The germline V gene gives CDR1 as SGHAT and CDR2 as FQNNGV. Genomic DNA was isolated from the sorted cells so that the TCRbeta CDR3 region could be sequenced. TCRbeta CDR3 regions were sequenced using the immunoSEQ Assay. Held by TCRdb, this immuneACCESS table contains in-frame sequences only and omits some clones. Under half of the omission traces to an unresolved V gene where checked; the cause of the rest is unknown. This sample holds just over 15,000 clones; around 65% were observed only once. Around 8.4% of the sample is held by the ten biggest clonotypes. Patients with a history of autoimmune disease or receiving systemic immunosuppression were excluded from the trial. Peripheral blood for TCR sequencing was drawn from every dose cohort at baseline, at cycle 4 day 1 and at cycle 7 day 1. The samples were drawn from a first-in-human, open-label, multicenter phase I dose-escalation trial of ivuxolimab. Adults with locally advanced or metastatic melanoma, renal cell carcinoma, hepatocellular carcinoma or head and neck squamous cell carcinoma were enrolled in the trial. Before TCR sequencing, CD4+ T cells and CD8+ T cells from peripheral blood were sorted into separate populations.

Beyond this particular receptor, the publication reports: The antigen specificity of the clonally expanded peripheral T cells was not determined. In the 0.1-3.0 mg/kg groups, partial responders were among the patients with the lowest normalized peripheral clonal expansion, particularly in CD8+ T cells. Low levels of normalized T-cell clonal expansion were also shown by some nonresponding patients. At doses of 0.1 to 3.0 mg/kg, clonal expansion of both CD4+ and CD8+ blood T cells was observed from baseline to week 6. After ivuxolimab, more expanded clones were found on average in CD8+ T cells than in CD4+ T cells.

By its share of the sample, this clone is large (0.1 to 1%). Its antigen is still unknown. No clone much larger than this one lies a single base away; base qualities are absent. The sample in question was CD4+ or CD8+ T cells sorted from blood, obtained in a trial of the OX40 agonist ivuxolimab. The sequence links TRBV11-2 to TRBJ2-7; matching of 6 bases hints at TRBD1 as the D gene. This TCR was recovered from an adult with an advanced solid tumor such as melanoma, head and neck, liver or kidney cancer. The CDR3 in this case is CASRSPTGTYEQYF. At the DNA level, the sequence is TGTGCCAGCAGATCCCCGACAGGAACCTACGAGCAGTACTTC.